The 9 T cell receptor beta chains given below trace back to one sample, sequenced in a study of patients and donors after allogeneic stem cell transplantation. In TCRdb, the RT-PCR reads were re-called with MiXCR into one record per CDR3 protein. This sample has 70,000 to 95,000 distinct CDR3 sequences, with 5% found just once. Sequenced input: blood, either unsorted or a sorted T cell fraction (not recorded which). All receptors come from a human donor who was either an allogeneic HSCT recipient or a stem cell or donor lymphocyte infusion donor (not recorded which). It is not recorded whose cells these are; they may come from a transplant donor.

This clonotype was picked up many times. This chain uses TRBV2 with TRBJ1-5; no clear D gene. This CDR3 region has 14 residues. Trimming removed 3 bases from V and 3 bases from J, with 9 bases in between. CDR1 and CDR2 (germline): SNHLY, FYNNEI. CDR3: CASSDSGYNQPQHF. The DNA of the CDR3 is TGTGCCAGCAGTGATAGCGGATACAATCAGCCCCAGCATTTT.

This clonotype was found many times. The rearrangement uses TRBV11-2 and TRBJ1-1; TRBD1 is a possible D gene (5 bases). Germline CDR1 is SGHAT and CDR2 is FQNNGV. This CDR3 is 15 amino acids long. V lost 4 bases to trimming and J lost 2 bases, with 14 bases between them. The CDR3 region has the DNA TGTGCCAGCAGCTCGCCGCTTAGGGGTAACACTGAAGCTTTCTTT. This gives the protein CASSSPLRGNTEAFF.

At least ten counts were recorded for this clonotype. This chain links TRBV7-8 with TRBJ1-5; no clear D. This CDR3 comprises 16 residues. V shed 1 base and J shed 6 bases, with 16 bases lying between them. Germline V gene sequence: CDR1 SGHVS, CDR2 FQNEAQ. The CDR3 sequence: CASSLDLGRVGQPQHF. The CDR3 DNA follows: TGTGCCAGCAGCTTAGACCTTGGGAGGGTCGGTCAGCCCCAGCATTTT.

This clonotype was detected only a few times. The chain joins TRBV5-1 to TRBJ1-5, with a weak D call TRBD1 (6 bases). CDR1 is SGHRS and CDR2 is YFSETQ in the germline V gene. The CDR3 length is 15 residues. Between the trimmed V and J ends, which lost 0 bases and 5 bases, there was a span of 12 bases. CDR3 sequence (DNA): TGCGCCAGCAGCTTGGACGGACAGCACCATCAGCCCCAGCATTTT. Protein sequence: CASSLDGQHHQPQHF.

Only a few counts were recorded for this clonotype. The chain combines TRBV7-3 with TRBJ1-1, with D unresolved. The germline V and J ends were trimmed by 3 bases and 7 bases, with 9 bases remaining between them. CDR3 length: 12 amino acids. Germline CDR1 is SGHTA and CDR2 is FQGTGA. As DNA, the CDR3 is TGTGCCAGCAGCTTTCTAGGGAGTGAAGCTTTCTTT. Residues: CASSFLGSEAFF.

This clonotype was observed many times. This sequence joins TRBV27 and TRBJ1-4; D possibly corresponds to TRBD1 (5 bases). Per germline, CDR1 MNHEY and CDR2 SMNVEV (reference sequence). Trimming took 5 bases from V and 17 from J, leaving 18 bases between them. There are 12 residues in the CDR3. CDR3 in DNA: TGTGCCAGCAGTCCCCCCGGGGGACGACGTTTTTTT. It translates to CASSPPGGRRFF.

The chain uses TRBV27 and TRBJ1-2, with D possibly matching TRBD1 (6 bases). V was trimmed by 5 bases and J by 4 bases, leaving 14 bases between them. The CDR3 has 14 residues. Per germline, CDR1 MNHEY and CDR2 SMNVEV (reference sequence). The CDR3 loop is CASSTLDSIYGYTF. CDR3 sequence (DNA): TGTGCCAGCAGTACTCTGGACAGCATCTATGGCTACACCTTC.

This clonotype was counted ten times or more. The CDR3 nucleotides read TGTGCCAGCAGAGATCCGGGACGCCCCCCAGATACGCAGTATTTT. Translation gives CASRDPGRPPDTQYF. The chain links TRBV27 to TRBJ2-3; D tentatively fits TRBD1 or TRBD2 (5 bases each). The length of the CDR3 is 15 residues. Germline CDR1 is MNHEY and CDR2 is SMNVEV (reference sequence). Trimming took off 6 bases at V and 4 bases at J, with 17 bases between the two ends.

The V and J genes are TRBV18 and TRBJ1-2; D is possibly TRBD1 (5 bases). The CDR3 covers 16 residues. Trimming took 2 bases from V and 9 from J, leaving 22 bases between them. CDR1 and CDR2 (germline): KGHSH, LQKENI. The CDR3 here is CASSPLGATALVSYTF. The CDR3, as DNA: TGTGCCAGCTCACCATTGGGAGCGACAGCTCTGGTCAGCTACACCTTC.